The 19 T cell receptor beta chains below all came from one sample that was sequenced in a study of blood T cell repertoires in COVID-19. TCRdb's copy holds only in-frame clones and misses some; the assay was immunoSEQ multiplex PCR. This table has roughly 120,000 clones, approximately 88% appearing once. Sequenced: peripheral blood. All receptors derive from a woman aged 40-49 years with acute or convalescent COVID-19.

V is TRBV19 and J is TRBJ2-5; 11 nucleotides agree with TRBD2. Trimming at V came to 1 base and at J to 2 bases, leaving 0 bases not matched to a gene. The CDR3 has 15 amino acids. Germline CDR1 LNHDA, CDR2 SQIVND (reference sequence). The CDR3 DNA reads TGTGCCAGTAGTATAGCTAGCGGGGGGCAAGAGACCCAGTACTTC. Amino acids: CASSIASGGQETQYF.

This clone was recorded a few times. This chain links TRBV19 with TRBJ1-1, with D perhaps matching TRBD1 (5 bases). The CDR3 totals 11 residues. V lost 7 bases to trimming and J lost 10 bases, with 13 bases between them. Germline V CDR1 and CDR2: LNHDA, SQIVND (reference sequence). CDR3 nucleotide sequence: TGTGCCAGTAAGAGCGGGACGTCAGCTTTCTTT. This codes for CASKSGTSAFF.

The chain couples TRBV2 to TRBJ1-5, with TRBD1 as a possible D gene (5 bases). The germline V gene encodes CDR1 SNHLY and CDR2 FYNNEI. V lost 2 bases and J 3 bases, leaving 11 bases between the germline ends. The length of the CDR3 is 15 residues. The DNA of the CDR3 is TGTGCCAGCAGTGAAAGGCAGGGTACCAATCAGCCCCAGCATTTT. Translated, it gives CASSERQGTNQPQHF. The complete variable domain, with remaining parts taken from reference TRBV2 and TRBJ1-5, reads EPEVTQTPSHQVTQMGQEVILRCVPISNHLYFYWYRQILGQKVEFLVSFYNNEISEKSEIFDDQFSVERPDGSNFTLKIRSTKLEDSAMYFCASSERQGTNQPQHFGDGTRLSIL.

The V gene is TRBV18, the J gene TRBJ2-2; TRBD2 matches at 14 bases. CDR1 and CDR2 (germline): KGHSH, LQKENI. There are 17 residues in the CDR3. V lost 3 bases and J lost 6; bases outside the gene matches: 6. CDR3 amino acids: CASSPTSGGGRSGELFF. The CDR3, as DNA: TGTGCCAGCTCACCGACTAGCGGGGGGGGCCGCTCCGGGGAGCTGTTTTTT.

This clone was seen only once. The chain uses TRBV10-1 and TRBJ2-7, with a possible D match to TRBD2 (5 bases). V lost 2 bases and J 7 bases, leaving 9 bases between the germline ends. The CDR3 runs to 12 residues. Germline assignment: CDR1 WNHNN and CDR2 SYGVQD (reference sequence). In nucleotides, the CDR3 is TGCGCCAGCAGTGAGGGTCCGGGGGAGCAGTACTTC. This translates into CASSEGPGEQYF.

The gene calls are TRBV5-1 and TRBJ1-2; TRBD1 aligns across 9 bases. CDR1 and CDR2 (germline): SGHRS, YFSETQ. Trimming at V came to 4 bases and at J to 5 bases, leaving 9 bases not matched to a gene. The CDR3 covers 15 residues. The DNA for the CDR3 is TGCGCCAGCAGCACCTTAACAGGGGGCGAATATGGCTACACCTTC. This translates into CASSTLTGGEYGYTF.

The chain recombines TRBV6-5 with TRBJ1-2, with 8 nucleotides matching TRBD1. Germline V gene sequence: CDR1 MNHEY, CDR2 SVGAGI. The CDR3 has 15 amino acids. Germline trimming cut 7 bases from V and 0 bases from J; bases unmatched to any gene: 7. CDR3 in DNA: TGTGCCAGCATCCGATCAGGGGGCCCTAACTATGGCTACACCTTC. Translation: CASIRSGGPNYGYTF.

V and J are TRBV5-6 and TRBJ1-3; D is undetermined. The CDR3 spans 11 residues. V lost 2 bases and J lost 8, with 5 bases in between. Looked up from germline, CDR1 is SGHDT and CDR2 is YYEEEE. CDR3 residues: CASSFSDTIYF. The CDR3 coding sequence is TGTGCCAGCAGCTTTTCCGACACCATATATTTT.

This chain joins TRBV6-5 and TRBJ2-7; 10 bases are shared with TRBD1. J lost 3 bases, V lost 6 bases, and 8 bases had no gene match. The V gene's germline CDR1 is MNHEY and CDR2 SVGAGI. There are 15 residues in the CDR3. DNA of the CDR3: TGTGCCAGCAGGACAGGGGGCAGTGGGCACTACGAGCAGTACTTC. This codes for CASRTGGSGHYEQYF.

The CDR3 region has the DNA TGTGCCAGCAGCTTAGTGGGTAGCAGCAATCAGCCCCAGCATTTT. Protein: CASSLVGSSNQPQHF. This chain joins TRBV7-2 and TRBJ1-5, with D uncertain. CDR3 size: 15 residues. Germline values: CDR1 SGHTA, CDR2 FQGNSA. The V end was cut by 1 base, the J end by 1 base, with 8 bases between.

This clone occurred once. The rearrangement links TRBV7-9 to TRBJ1-5; D gene unclear. Trimming took off 1 base at V and 2 bases at J, with 9 bases between the two ends. The CDR3 contains 15 residues. Germline CDR1 SEHNR, CDR2 FQNEAQ (reference sequence). As DNA, the CDR3 is TGTGCCAGCAGCTTAGATTTATCGGGCAATCAGCCCCAGCATTTT. Protein sequence: CASSLDLSGNQPQHF.

The chain couples TRBV9 to TRBJ2-3; possible D gene TRBD2, 7 bases. CDR1 is SGDLS and CDR2 is YYNGEE in the germline V gene. V lost 0 bases to trimming and J lost 4 bases, with 15 bases between them. The CDR3 is 16 amino acids. Here the CDR3 DNA reads TGTGCCAGCAGCGTAGGGGGGGGCGAGGGAGCAGATACGCAGTATTTT. This gives the protein CASSVGGGEGADTQYF.

This chain links TRBV11-3 with TRBJ1-4, with a weak D call TRBD1 (5 bases). The CDR3 has 13 amino acids. Germline lookup yields CDR1 SGHNT and CDR2 YENEEA. The ends were cut back, 6 bases at V and 7 bases at J, with 12 bases in the middle. CDR3 sequence: CASSSSGGEKLFF. Written as DNA, the CDR3 is TGTGCCAGCAGTTCCAGCGGGGGTGAAAAACTGTTTTTT. The variable domain in full, completed from reference TRBV11-3 and TRBJ1-4, reads EAGVVQSPRYKIIEKKQPVAFWCNPISGHNTLYWYLQNLGQGPELLIRYENEEAVDDSQLPKDRFSAERLKGVDSTLKIQPAELGDSAVYLCASSSSGGEKLFFGSGTQLSVL.

The chain links TRBV19 to TRBJ2-5; D may be TRBD2 (5 bases). The CDR3 spans 17 residues. CDR1 is LNHDA, CDR2 SQIVND, per germline (reference sequence). Trimming pared 3 bases from V and 0 bases from J, leaving 17 bases between. The CDR3 protein is CASSMGSGVRYQETQYF. CDR3 sequence (DNA): TGTGCCAGTAGTATGGGGTCCGGGGTCAGGTACCAAGAGACCCAGTACTTC.

The chain recombines TRBV6-5 with TRBJ2-3; unclear D gene. The V end lost 6 bases, the J end lost 2 bases, and 15 bases lay between the germline ends. The CDR3 length is 15 residues. Germline loops: CDR1 MNHEY, CDR2 SVGAGI. The CDR3 protein is CASSRLPRYTDTQYF. The DNA of the CDR3 is TGTGCCAGCAGCCGACTCCCACGATACACAGATACGCAGTATTTT.

The genes are TRBV7-2 and TRBJ1-2; 7 bases match TRBD1. This CDR3 is 15 amino acids long. The germline V gene has CDR1 SGHTA and CDR2 FQGNSA. V was pared by 6 bases and J by 7 bases, with 14 bases of the junction left unmatched. The CDR3 is CASRPDPQGVGGYTF. For the CDR3, the DNA is TGTGCCAGCAGACCAGACCCCCAGGGGGTGGGTGGCTACACCTTC.

The chain carries TRBV30 and TRBJ2-3; D is ambiguous. The V end was cut by 0 bases, the J end by 6 bases, with 10 bases between. Germline V gene sequence: CDR1 GTSNPN, CDR2 SVGIG (reference sequence). The CDR3 loop spans 13 amino acids. CDR3 DNA: TGTGCCTGGAGTGTACTCCAGAGGGATACGCAGTATTTT. It encodes CAWSVLQRDTQYF.

V gene TRBV19 combines with J gene TRBJ2-7; the match to TRBD1 covers 10 bases. V lost 5 bases to trimming and J lost 4 bases; unmatched junction nucleotides: 11. The CDR3 has 16 residues. CDR1 is LNHDA and CDR2 is SQIVND in the germline V gene (reference sequence). For the CDR3, the DNA is TGTGCCAGTAGTCGGACGCCGGGACAGGGGCGATACGAGCAGTACTTC. This sequence encodes CASSRTPGQGRYEQYF.

The chain recombines TRBV5-6 with TRBJ2-1; 8 bases match TRBD2. CDR1 is SGHDT, CDR2 YYEEEE, per germline. With V trimmed by 0 bases and J by 4 bases, 6 bases remained unmatched. The CDR3 covers 16 residues. In DNA, the CDR3 is TGTGCCAGCAGCTTGGTCGGAGCGGGGGTATACAATGAGCAGTTCTTC. Its protein is CASSLVGAGVYNEQFF.